The 8 T cell receptor beta chains reported below all come from one sample, sequenced in a study of shared clonotypes between healthy human individuals. The assay was immunoSEQ multiplex PCR, and TCRdb's table has in-frame clones only and misses some. The sample has nearly 2 million clones, less than 95% seen once. Positive CCR7 selection of CD45RO-negative cells yielded the naive CD8 cells, and terminally differentiated effector memory CD45RA+ cells were excluded. The specimen was naive CD8+ T cells sorted from blood. These receptors all stem from a man aged 18 to 29 in good health.

This chain uses TRBV11-2 with TRBJ2-1, with D perhaps given as TRBD1 or TRBD2 (5 bases each). The V gene lost 4 bases and the J gene lost 5 bases, with 15 bases spanning the gap. The CDR3 is 15 amino acids. Germline CDR1 is SGHAT and CDR2 is FQNNGV. The CDR3: CASSYRGTRNNEQFF. DNA of the CDR3: TGTGCCAGCAGCTATAGGGGTACTAGAAACAATGAGCAGTTCTTC.

The chain joins TRBV19 to TRBJ2-7; D remains ambiguous. Trimming shortened V by 1 base and J by 0 bases, and 7 bases separated the two germline ends. Per the germline V gene, CDR1 is LNHDA and CDR2 is SQIVND (reference sequence). This CDR3 contains 14 residues. For the CDR3, the DNA is TGTGCCAGTAGTATAGGTGTCGACTCCTACGAGCAGTACTTC. Encoded protein: CASSIGVDSYEQYF.

J is TRBJ2-7 and V is TRBV27; 9 bases map to TRBD2. Per germline, CDR1 MNHEY and CDR2 SMNVEV (reference sequence). CDR3 length equals 17 residues. The J segment lost 2 bases and the V segment lost 7 bases, leaving 15 bases of the junction unmatched. DNA for the CDR3: TGTGCCAGCACACCGGACGGATTTAGCGGGAGTACCTACGAGCAGTACTTC. Translated: CASTPDGFSGSTYEQYF.

The rearrangement links TRBV4-1 to TRBJ2-3, with D maybe TRBD2 (5 bases). The germline V gene encodes CDR1 MGHRA and CDR2 YSYEKL. The V end lost 3 bases, the J end lost 2 bases, and 18 bases lay between the germline ends. The CDR3 spans 17 residues. The CDR3: CASSHLPRVPITDTQYF. The CDR3 region has the DNA TGCGCCAGCAGCCACCTCCCGAGGGTCCCAATCACAGATACGCAGTATTTT.

The V call is TRBV9, the J call TRBJ2-3; 8 bases fit TRBD2. Germline CDR1 is SGDLS and CDR2 is YYNGEE. The CDR3 is 14 residues long. V dropped 7 bases and J dropped 5; count of bases not matched to a gene: 9. This CDR3 is CASGLAPWGDTQYF. In DNA form, the CDR3 reads TGTGCCAGCGGACTAGCACCATGGGGAGATACGCAGTATTTT.

The rearrangement links TRBV28 to TRBJ2-3, with D possibly matching TRBD1 (6 bases). Germline V CDR1 and CDR2: MDHEN, SYDVKM. Trimming left V 7 bases short and J 1 base short, with 12 bases between. The CDR3 has 14 residues. The CDR3 loop is CASTPTGGTDTQYF. DNA of the CDR3: TGTGCCAGCACCCCGACAGGAGGCACAGATACGCAGTATTTT.

The chain couples TRBV7-2 to TRBJ1-1; D perhaps matches TRBD1 (6 bases). CDR1 and CDR2 (germline): SGHTA, FQGNSA. V lost 3 bases, J lost 4 bases, and 21 bases lay in between. This CDR3 is built from 17 residues. CDR3 DNA sequence: TGTGCCAGCAGCTTCCTCCCTAACAGGGAAGGTATCACTGAAGCTTTCTTT. Residues: CASSFLPNREGITEAFF.

The chain couples TRBV19 to TRBJ1-6, with 9 bases aligning to TRBD1. Germline V gene lookup returns CDR1 LNHDA and CDR2 SQIVND (reference sequence). This CDR3 spans 17 amino acids. Trimming took 5 bases from V and 9 from J; bases not matched to a gene: 14. CDR3: CASSENFGQGWSSPLHF. The CDR3 nucleotides read TGTGCCAGTAGTGAAAACTTCGGACAGGGGTGGTCTTCACCCCTCCACTTT.